The T cell receptor (beta chain) described here comes from a study of T cell clones after liver transplantation. For the study at large: Liver transplant recipients had immunosuppression withdrawal attempted within 2 years.

Sorting of unstimulated PBMCs yielded separate CD3+CD4+ and CD3+CD8+ fractions. This clone showed up just once. Its antigen remains unidentified. Sequencing used immunoSEQ multiplex PCR; TCRdb keeps in-frame clones, though not all of them. The sample holds about 100,000 clones, 82% seen once. Trimming removed 5 bases from V and 3 bases from J; junction bases left unmatched: 7. This CDR3 is built from 16 residues. Germline loops: CDR1 LNHDA, CDR2 SQIVND (reference sequence). The study, taken as a whole, reports: Compared with third party-reactive sequences, donor-reactive ones declined more, independent of withdrawal success.

The source is a human donor who received a liver transplant. V and J are TRBV19 and TRBJ1-4; 9 positions match TRBD1. The specimen comprised CD4+ T cells from blood, sampled before liver transplant. The CDR3 bases are TGTGCCAGTAGTGCACCGGGACAGGGTCCTAATGAAAAACTGTTTTTT. Protein: CASSAPGQGPNEKLFF.